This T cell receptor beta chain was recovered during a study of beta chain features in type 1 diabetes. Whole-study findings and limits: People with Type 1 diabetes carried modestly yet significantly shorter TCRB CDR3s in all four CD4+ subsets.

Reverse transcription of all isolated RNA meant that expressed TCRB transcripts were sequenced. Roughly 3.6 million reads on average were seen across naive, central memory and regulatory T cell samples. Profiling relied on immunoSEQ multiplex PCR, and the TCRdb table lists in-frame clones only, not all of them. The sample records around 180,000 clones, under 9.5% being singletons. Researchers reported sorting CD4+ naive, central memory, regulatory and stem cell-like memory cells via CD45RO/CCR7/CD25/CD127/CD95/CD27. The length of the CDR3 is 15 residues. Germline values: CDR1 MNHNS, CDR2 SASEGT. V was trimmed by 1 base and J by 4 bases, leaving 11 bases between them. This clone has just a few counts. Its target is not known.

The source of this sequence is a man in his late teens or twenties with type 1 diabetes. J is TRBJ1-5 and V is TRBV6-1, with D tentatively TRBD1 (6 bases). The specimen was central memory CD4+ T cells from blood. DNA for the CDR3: TGTGCCAGCAGTGAAGGCACACAGGGTAATCAGCCCCAGCATTTT. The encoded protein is CASSEGTQGNQPQHF.